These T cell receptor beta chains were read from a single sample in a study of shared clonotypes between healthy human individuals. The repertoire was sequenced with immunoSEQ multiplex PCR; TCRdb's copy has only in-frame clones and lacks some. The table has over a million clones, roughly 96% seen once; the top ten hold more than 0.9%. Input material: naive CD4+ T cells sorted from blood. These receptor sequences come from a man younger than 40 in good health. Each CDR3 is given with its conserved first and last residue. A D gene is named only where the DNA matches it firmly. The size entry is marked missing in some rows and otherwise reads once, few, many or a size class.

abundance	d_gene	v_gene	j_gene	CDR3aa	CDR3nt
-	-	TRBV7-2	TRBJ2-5	CASTRQGAKETQYF	TGTGCCAGCACCAGGCAGGGAGCTAAGGAGACCCAGTACTTC
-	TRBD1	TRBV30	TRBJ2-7	CALGQGYEQYF	TGTGCCTTAGGACAGGGGTACGAGCAGTACTTC
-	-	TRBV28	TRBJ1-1	CASSFLYTEAFF	TGTGCCAGCAGTTTTCTGTACACTGAAGCTTTCTTT
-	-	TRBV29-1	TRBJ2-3	CSSRRGGTDTQYF	TGCAGCAGCCGTCGCGGAGGCACAGATACGCAGTATTTT
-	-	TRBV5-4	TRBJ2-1	CASSLERSSYNEQFF	TGTGCCAGCAGCTTAGAGAGGAGCTCCTACAATGAGCAGTTCTTC
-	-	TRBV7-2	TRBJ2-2	CASSHGTLVGELFF	TGTGCCAGCAGCCACGGGACCCTAGTCGGGGAGCTGTTTTTT
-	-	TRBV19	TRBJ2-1	CASSPLGGIYNEQFF	TGTGCCAGTAGTCCGCTAGGCGGGATCTACAATGAGCAGTTCTTC
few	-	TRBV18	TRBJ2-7	CASSIGTSYEQYF	TGTGCCAGCTCAATCGGGACATCCTACGAGCAGTACTTC
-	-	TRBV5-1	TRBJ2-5	CASSAGTQQETQYF	TGCGCCAGCAGCGCCGGGACTCAGCAAGAGACCCAGTACTTC
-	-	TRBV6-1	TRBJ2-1	CASSENQGNGFREQFF	TGTGCCAGCAGTGAGAACCAGGGAAACGGGTTCAGGGAGCAGTTCTTC
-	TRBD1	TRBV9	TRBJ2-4	CASSIGTELAKNIQYF	TGTGCCAGCAGCATTGGGACAGAACTAGCCAAAAACATTCAGTACTTC
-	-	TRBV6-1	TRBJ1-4	CASSAGAFNEKLFF	TGTGCCAGCAGTGCTGGGGCCTTTAATGAAAAACTGTTTTTT
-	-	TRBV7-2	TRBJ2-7	CASSPYFSKEQYF	TGTGCCAGCAGCCCATACTTCTCTAAGGAGCAGTACTTC
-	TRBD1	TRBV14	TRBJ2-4	CASSQGQGVAKNIQYF	TGTGCCAGCAGCCAAGGGCAGGGGGTTGCCAAAAACATTCAGTACTTC
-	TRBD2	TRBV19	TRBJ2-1	CASSIVGLAGSNEQFF	TGTGCCAGTAGTATAGTCGGACTAGCGGGAAGCAATGAGCAGTTCTTC
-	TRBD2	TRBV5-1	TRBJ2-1	CASSLGRTSNEQFF	TGCGCCAGCAGCTTGGGTAGGACTAGCAATGAGCAGTTCTTC
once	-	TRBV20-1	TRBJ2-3	CSALRNTQYF	TGCAGTGCCCTAAGAAATACGCAGTATTTT
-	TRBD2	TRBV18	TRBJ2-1	CASSVLASGSTYNEQFF	TGTGCCAGCTCAGTCTTAGCTAGCGGCTCTACCTACAATGAGCAGTTCTTC
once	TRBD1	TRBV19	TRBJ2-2	CASSIRQGAVGELFF	TGTGCCAGTAGTATCAGACAGGGGGCAGTCGGGGAGCTGTTTTTT
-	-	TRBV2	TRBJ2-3	CASSEAGGPSTDTQYF	TGTGCCAGCAGTGAAGCGGGGGGTCCTAGCACAGATACGCAGTATTTT
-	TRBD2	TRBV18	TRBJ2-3	CASSLLAGGTTDTQYF	TGTGCCAGCTCCCTGCTGGCGGGAGGGACCACAGATACGCAGTATTTT
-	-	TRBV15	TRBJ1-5	CATSRQPPRLTSRGADNQPQHF	TGTGCCACCAGCAGACAACCCCCTCGCCTAACCAGCCGGGGTGCGGACAATCAGCCCCAGCATTTT
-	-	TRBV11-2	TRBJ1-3	CASSSGRSSGNTIYF	TGTGCCAGCAGCTCAGGACGGAGCTCTGGAAACACCATATATTTT
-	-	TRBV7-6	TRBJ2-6	CASSNPRGGTGSGANVLTF	TGTGCCAGCAGCAACCCTCGAGGAGGCACGGGCTCTGGGGCCAACGTCCTGACTTTC